The clone carrying this T cell receptor beta chain was observed a handful of times. The antigen remains unidentified. The CDR3 totals 13 residues. Deletions cut 6 bases from V and 4 bases from J, with 12 bases between. From germline, CDR1 is SGHAT and CDR2 FQNNGV. A universal primer site was incorporated via template switching, and the cDNA contained unique molecular identifiers. TCRdb used MiXCR to reprocess the 5' RACE reads, holding one entry per CDR3 protein. The table records 500,000 to 550,000 distinct CDR3 sequences, about a fifth of them present only once. This sample is part of a study of identical twins. Study-wide results and limits: Out-of-frame alpha sequences common to twins exhibited a surplus of low generation probability. The analysis was cross-sectional rather than longitudinal within donors. Beta out-of-frame sequences showed weaker excess twin sharing.

The same sample was also studied in work on yellow fever vaccine responses in identical twins.

Sequencing input: CD4+ T cells sorted from blood. This clonotype originated in a young woman in good health. This chain uses TRBV11-2 with TRBJ1-2, with D unclear. The CDR3 DNA sequence: TGTGCCAGCAGTCTTTCGGAGTCCTATGGCTACACCTTC. Protein sequence: CASSLSESYGYTF.